This T cell receptor beta chain was identified during a study of response to subunit inactivated influenza vaccine. Study findings and constraints: The authors put forward the suggestion that each seasonal influenza vaccination may bring in only a limited number of new T cells.

This CDR3 is 16 amino acids long. The V gene lost 3 bases and the J gene lost 0 bases, with 12 bases spanning the gap. TCRdb recomputed calls from the RT-PCR reads with MiXCR, one row per CDR3 protein. The sample consists of roughly 520,000 distinct CDR3 sequences, about 25% of them appearing once. With regard to this clonotype: Antigen specificity is unknown.

The receptor was derived from a man aged 50-60 years who received an inactivated influenza vaccine. The chain carries TRBV12-3 or TRBV12-4 and TRBJ1-3; maybe TRBD1 (5 bases). The specimen comprised CD4+ T cells sorted from PBMCs, sampled more than 4 days after vaccination. CDR3 nucleotides: TGTGCCAGCAGTTTGGGGCAGGGTAGCTCTGGAAACACCATATATTTT. Amino acids: CASSLGQGSSGNTIYF.